This TCR beta chain was sequenced during a study of CD8+ T cells in alopecia areata. Notes on this clone: Mouse gene names and germline throughout. The CDR3 end lies 4 residues beyond the end of the read and is filled in from the germline J gene.

The germline gives CDR1 NNHNN, CDR2 SYGAGS (reference sequence). V was shortened by 1 base and J by 3 bases, with 8 bases between the two germline ends. The CDR3 runs to 13 residues. cDNA prepared by RNA extraction and subsequent reverse transcription served as the template for sequencing. The table came from immunoSEQ multiplex PCR; TCRdb's copy has only in-frame clones and leaves some out. This repertoire lists around 100,000 clones without singletons; around 19% sits in the top ten. The V and J genes are TRBV13-2 and TRBJ2-7, with D possibly being TRBD1 (5 bases). The sequence was collected from a C3H/HeJ mouse with alopecia areata. As its MHC haplotype, the strain has H2-k. Material: lesional skin. The CDR3 is CASGDSDIYEQYF. CDR3 DNA, as far as it was read: TGTGCCAGCGGTGATTCGGACATCTAT.